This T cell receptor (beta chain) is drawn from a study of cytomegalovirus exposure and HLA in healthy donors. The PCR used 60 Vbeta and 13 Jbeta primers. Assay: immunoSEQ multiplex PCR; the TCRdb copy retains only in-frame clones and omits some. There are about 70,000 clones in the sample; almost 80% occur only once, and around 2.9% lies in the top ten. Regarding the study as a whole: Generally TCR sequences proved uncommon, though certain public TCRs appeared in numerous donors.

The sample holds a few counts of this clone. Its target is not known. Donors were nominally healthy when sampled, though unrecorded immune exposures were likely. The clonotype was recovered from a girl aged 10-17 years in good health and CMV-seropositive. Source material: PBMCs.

The CDR3 DNA reads TGCGCCAGCAGCCTTACAGGGGGCACTGAAGCTTTCTTT. Translation gives CASSLTGGTEAFF. The V gene is TRBV4-1, the J gene TRBJ1-1; 8 bases are shared with TRBD1. The trim removed 4 bases at V and 4 bases at J, leaving 2 bases unmatched. This CDR3 spans 13 amino acids. CDR1 and CDR2 from the germline V gene are MGHRA and YSYEKL.